This TCR beta chain was profiled in a study of blood T cell repertoires in COVID-19. About the research overall: Sample material is recorded as cDNA or gDNA derived from T cells, B-cell-depleted T cells, or PBMCs.

From germline, CDR1 is MGHDK and CDR2 SYGVNS. The CDR3 runs 13 residues. V lost 7 bases, J lost 8 bases, and 14 bases lay in between. Per the study methods: Nucleated cell counts were estimated from reference gene primer amplification. Sequencing was performed with immunoSEQ multiplex PCR; in TCRdb, only in-frame clones are kept and a portion is missing. V and J calls and clone size come straight from that table; D and trimming were deduced from the DNA. Of 140,000 to 150,000 clones in the sample, roughly four fifths are singletons; the top ten hold roughly 8.8%. The gene calls are TRBV25-1 and TRBJ1-4; a possible D gene is TRBD1 (5 bases). This receptor was taken from a human donor with acute or convalescent COVID-19. The donor label of this sample is uncertain. The sequenced material came from peripheral blood. CDR3 sequence (DNA): TGTGCCAGCAACGGGCGGGGGAAGGAAAAACTGTTTTTT. Amino acid sequence: CASNGRGKEKLFF.